This T cell receptor (beta chain) is drawn from a study of T cell repertoires in cytomegalovirus infection. Study-wide context: Peptides in the study included HLA-C-restricted and HLA-B-restricted CMV epitopes. Indications came from public TCR beta signatures; they pointed to CMV infection and to a matching HLA type. General study findings and limits: Clonotype analysis showed dominance of the ex vivo response by HLA-C-restricted CMV-specific TCR beta clonotypes.

MiXCR, applied by TCRdb to the reads, yields one record per CDR3 protein. Here the sample spans under 300,000 distinct CDR3 sequences, 20% to 25% being singletons. The germline CDR1 and CDR2 sequences are DFQATT and SNEGSKA (reference sequence). The CDR3 consists of 17 residues. Trimming at V came to 0 bases and at J to 4 bases, leaving 11 bases not matched to a gene. Remarks on this clonotype: Its antigen is as yet unknown.

The clonotype originates from a human donor in good health (CMV status not recorded). Some clones in this sample may be carry-over from other donors' samples. The chain carries TRBV20-1 and TRBJ2-3, with 9 bases fitting TRBD2. Sequencing used cultured PBMCs, obtained from culture after CMV antigen stimulation. The CDR3 sequence is CSARDLRGRDLPDTQYF. The CDR3 DNA sequence: TGCAGTGCTAGAGACCTTCGCGGGAGGGATTTGCCAGATACGCAGTATTTT.